This record covers a single TCR beta chain. Its antigen is still unknown. This sample was included in a study of cytomegalovirus exposure and HLA in healthy donors. Study context: Most genotyped donors, approximately 81% of about 400, had Caucasian-associated genetic ancestry. Study-wide results and limits: In a later analysis, an Asian-associated ancestry cluster reportedly showed fewer N-insertions than the approximately 660-donor mean.

The PCR was carried out with 60 Vbeta primers and 13 Jbeta primers. Only in-frame clones appear in the TCRdb table, and some are missing; sequencing was by immunoSEQ multiplex PCR. The sample holds 100,000 to 150,000 clones, 70% to 80% seen once. Germline CDR1 and CDR2: SGHTA and FQGNSA. Trimming shortened V by 1 base and J by 0 bases, and 10 bases separated the two germline ends. The CDR3 runs to 17 residues. This receptor was obtained from a woman aged 40 to 50 in good health and CMV-seropositive. The chain is built from TRBV7-2 and TRBJ1-6; the D gene is possibly TRBD1 (6 bases). Sequences were obtained from PBMCs. The CDR3 loop reads CASSLVRGSSYNSPLHF. For the CDR3, the DNA is TGTGCCAGCAGCTTAGTTAGGGGGAGCTCCTATAATTCACCCCTCCACTTT.